Shown below are 27 T cell receptor beta chains from a single sample sequenced in a study of T cell repertoires in cytomegalovirus infection. TCRdb independently ran MiXCR on the reads; one entry per CDR3 protein. The table has around 450,000 distinct CDR3 sequences, about 33% seen once; the top ten hold around 13%. Source material: PBMCs. The origin of the receptors is a human donor in good health (CMV status not recorded). Some clones in this sample may be carry-over from other donors' samples.

The gene calls are TRBV7-8 and TRBJ2-7, with D possibly being TRBD1 or TRBD2 (5 bases each). V shed 1 base and J shed 7 bases, with 17 bases lying between them. This CDR3 spans 15 amino acids. CDR1 is SGHVS and CDR2 is FQNEAQ in the germline V gene. CDR3 protein: CASSLDRDPEGEQYF. In DNA, the CDR3 is TGTGCCAGCAGCTTAGATCGGGACCCCGAAGGGGAGCAGTACTTC.

This clonotype showed up just a few times. V and J are TRBV7-9 and TRBJ2-7; D may be TRBD2 (6 bases). CDR1 is SEHNR, CDR2 FQNEAQ, per germline (reference sequence). Trimming stripped 4 bases from V and 0 bases from J, with 16 bases between. This CDR3 spans 16 amino acids. This chain's CDR3 is CASSSGGYGSSYEQYF. In nucleotides, the CDR3 is TGTGCCAGCAGCTCAGGAGGGTATGGGAGCTCCTACGAGCAGTACTTC.

This clonotype was detected many times. The V and J genes are TRBV7-2 and TRBJ2-1; D is undetermined. The CDR3 covers 18 residues. Germline V gene sequence: CDR1 SGHTA, CDR2 FQGNSA. V lost 7 bases, J lost 4 bases, and 26 bases lay in between. CDR3 residues: CASNQYPRAGTVYNEQFF. CDR3 sequence (DNA): TGTGCCAGCAACCAATATCCCCGGGCCGGAACTGTTTACAATGAGCAGTTCTTC.

Concerning this clonotype: Germline and junction disagree at one end, which may indicate a read error. The rearrangement uses TRBV7-6 and TRBJ2-7, with D unresolved. CDR3 length equals 12 residues. Germline-derived CDR1 and CDR2 are SGHVS and FNYEAQ. CDR3: CASSAITYEQCF. CDR3 nucleotide sequence: TGTGCCAGCTCAGCCATAACCTACGAGCAGTGCTTC.

On this clonotype itself: Mismatch with germline at one junction end may stem from a read error. This chain joins TRBV7-6 and TRBJ2-1, with D maybe TRBD1 (6 bases). Germline CDR1 reads SGHVS; CDR2 reads FNYEAQ. This CDR3 region has 16 residues. The CDR3 bases are TGTGCAAGCAGCGTGAGACAGGATAGCTCCTACAATGATCAGTTCTTC. Amino acid sequence: CASSVRQDSSYNDQFF.

The genes are TRBV9 and TRBJ1-3; no firm D call. The germline gives CDR1 SGDLS, CDR2 YYNGEE. Trimming took off 2 bases at V and 6 bases at J, with 15 bases between the two ends. The length of the CDR3 is 15 residues. CDR3 sequence reads: CASSVGPGVSNTIYF. In DNA form, the CDR3 reads TGTGCCAGCAGCGTGGGTCCCGGCGTATCAAACACCATATATTTT.

The sample holds a few counts of this clonotype. The chain carries TRBV6-2 or TRBV6-3 and TRBJ2-4, with D possibly called TRBD1 or TRBD2 (8 bases each). The CDR3 sequence is 15 residues long. Deletions cut 4 bases from V and 15 bases from J, with 25 bases between. CDR1 is MNHEY and CDR2 is SVGEGT in the germline V gene. The CDR3 DNA reads as TGTGCCAGCAGTTCGGGGGGGACAGGAGAAATCGGGAGGTACTTC. Protein product: CASSSGGTGEIGRYF.

This clonotype came up a few times. The chain employs TRBV7-2 and TRBJ2-1; D possibly matches TRBD1 or TRBD2 (7 bases each). Germline CDR1 and CDR2: SGHTA and FQGNSA. V was trimmed by 1 base and J by 2 bases, leaving 15 bases between them. The CDR3 loop spans 17 amino acids. The CDR3 nucleotides are TGTGCCAGCAGCTTAGGCAGGGGGGGAGGGCCCTACAATGAGCAGTTCTTC. Translated, it gives CASSLGRGGGPYNEQFF.

The chain recombines TRBV7-4 with TRBJ1-2, with D possibly TRBD1 on 6 matching bases. V was clipped by 5 bases and J by 8 bases, with 24 bases between them. In germline, CDR1 is SGHVT, CDR2 SQSDAQ. The CDR3 length is 16 residues. The CDR3 reads CASSTTHLTQGSGYTF. The CDR3 DNA follows: TGTGCCAGCAGCACGACTCATCTAACGCAGGGGAGCGGCTACACCTTC.

This clonotype was recorded at least ten times. V and J are TRBV12-3 or TRBV12-4 and TRBJ1-2; maybe TRBD1 (5 bases). Trimming pared 6 bases from V and 1 base from J, leaving 12 bases between. The CDR3 is 14 residues long. CDR3 coding DNA: TGTGCCAGCAGCCGACAGACAGTTAACTATGGCTACACCTTC. Amino acids: CASSRQTVNYGYTF.

V and J are TRBV5-4 and TRBJ2-3, with TRBD2 matching 10 bases. Germline-derived CDR1 and CDR2 are SGHNT and YYREEE (reference sequence). The CDR3 extends over 18 amino acids. V dropped 4 bases and J dropped 5; count of bases not matched to a gene: 16. The CDR3 sequence is CASSPPWGAGGQEDTQYF. In DNA form, the CDR3 reads TGTGCCAGCAGCCCACCCTGGGGAGCGGGGGGGCAGGAAGATACGCAGTATTTT.

At least ten counts were recorded for this clonotype. V is TRBV7-6 and J is TRBJ1-4; D ambiguous. Germline-derived CDR1 and CDR2 are SGHVS and FNYEAQ. The V gene lost 1 base and the J gene lost 10 bases, with 4 bases spanning the gap. The CDR3 spans 11 residues. The CDR3 DNA sequence: TGTGCCAGCAGCTTAGAGGGAAAACTGTTTTTT. It encodes CASSLEGKLFF. Based on the CDR3 plus reference TRBV7-6 and TRBJ1-4, the full variable domain is GAGVSQSPRYKVTKRGQDVALRCDPISGHVSLYWYRQALGQGPEFLTYFNYEAQQDKSGLPNDRFSAERPEGSISTLTIQRTEQRDSAMYRCASSLEGKLFFGSGTQLSVL.

This chain links TRBV10-2 with TRBJ2-1, with 8 bases that match TRBD2. The CDR3 covers 14 residues. V lost 3 bases and J lost 6; bases outside the gene matches: 4. Per the germline V gene, CDR1 is WSHSY and CDR2 is SAAADI. In DNA, the CDR3 is TGCGCCAGCAGTGATGCGCTAGCGGGCAATGAGCAGTTCTTC. It codes for CASSDALAGNEQFF.

Remarks on this clonotype: A read error is likely, as this CDR3 ends without the conserved phenylalanine or tryptophan. V and J are TRBV12-3 or TRBV12-4 and TRBJ2-5; D call uncertain. The CDR3 extends over 14 amino acids. Trimming pared 3 bases from V and 3 bases from J, leaving 11 bases between. CDR3: CASSFRLGKETQYV. CDR3 nucleotides: TGTGCCAGCAGTTTCCGGCTGGGTAAAGAGACCCAGTACGTC.

This clonotype has at least ten counts. The rearrangement uses TRBV12-3 or TRBV12-4 and TRBJ1-1; no clear D. This CDR3 is built from 15 residues. V lost 6 bases and J 1 base, leaving 15 bases between the germline ends. CDR3 in DNA: TGTGCCAGCAGAGCTGACCGCAGAGGGAACACTGAAGCTTTCTTT. Protein sequence: CASRADRRGNTEAFF.

In its sample, this clonotype was seen many times. J is TRBJ1-1 and V is TRBV28, with D perhaps matching TRBD1 (5 bases). The germline V gene has CDR1 MDHEN and CDR2 SYDVKM. The V gene lost 6 bases and the J gene lost 1 base, with 12 bases spanning the gap. The CDR3 is 14 residues long. CDR3 coding DNA: TGTGCCAGCAGACTTGGGGGGGGGAACACTGAAGCTTTCTTT. As protein: CASRLGGGNTEAFF.

This clonotype was detected only a few times. This CDR3 is CASSLSSSAYEQYF. In DNA, the CDR3 is TGTGCCAGCAGCTTGTCGTCGTCTGCCTACGAGCAGTACTTC. The chain combines TRBV5-4 with TRBJ2-7; D uncertain. Germline V lookup: CDR1 SGHNT, CDR2 YYREEE (reference sequence). V was cut by 1 base and J by 2 bases, with 10 bases left in between. The CDR3 is made up of 14 amino acids.

This clonotype came up many times. The chain has TRBV6-6 and TRBJ1-5, with D unresolved. Per the germline V gene, CDR1 is MNHNY and CDR2 is SVGAGI (reference sequence). This CDR3 has 15 amino acids. Trimming took 0 bases from V and 6 from J, leaving 12 bases between them. CDR3 DNA: TGTGCCAGCAGTTACTCTGCGGGTTACAGTCAGCCCCAGCATTTT. Translation gives CASSYSAGYSQPQHF.

This clonotype was recorded only once. One end of the junction does not line up with germline, which may come from a read error. This chain joins TRBV28 and TRBJ1-5; TRBD1 aligns across 9 bases. Germline V gives CDR1 MDHEN, CDR2 SYDVKM. CDR3 length: 15 amino acids. DNA of the CDR3: TGTGCCAGCAGTTTCCTGGGACAGGGCGAACAGCCCCAGCCTTTT. Its protein product is CASSFLGQGEQPQPF.

The rearrangement uses TRBV6-2 or TRBV6-3 and TRBJ2-3; D is undetermined. CDR1 and CDR2 from the germline V gene are MNHEY and SVGEGT. Trimming shortened V by 3 bases and J by 1 base, and 11 bases separated the two germline ends. This CDR3 is 15 amino acids long. The CDR3 protein is CASSYLGRGTDTQYF. CDR3 DNA: TGTGCCAGCAGTTATTTAGGACGGGGCACAGATACGCAGTATTTT.

The chain has TRBV15 and TRBJ2-2, with D possibly TRBD1 on 5 matching bases. CDR1 and CDR2 from the germline V gene are LNHNV and YYDKDF (reference sequence). The CDR3 totals 14 residues. The germline V and J ends were trimmed by 0 bases and 4 bases, with 6 bases remaining between them. The CDR3 nucleotides read TGTGCCACCAGCAGAGACAGGGCCACCGGGGAGCTGTTTTTT. It encodes CATSRDRATGELFF.

This clonotype was counted at least ten times. The V and J genes are TRBV4-1 and TRBJ2-7; 8 positions agree with TRBD1. The V gene's germline CDR1 is MGHRA and CDR2 YSYEKL. The V and J ends lost 5 bases and 0 bases, in that order; junction bases with no gene match: 9. The CDR3 has 16 amino acids. CDR3 in amino acids: CASSKQGDRSSYEQYF. The DNA of the CDR3 is TGCGCCAGCAGCAAACAGGGGGACAGAAGCTCCTACGAGCAGTACTTC.

As for this clonotype: The junction departs from the called germline gene at one end, perhaps through a read error. The chain employs TRBV4-2 and TRBJ1-5, with a tentative D call TRBD1 (6 bases). This CDR3 is built from 16 residues. The V gene's germline CDR1 is LGHNA and CDR2 YNFKEQ. CDR3 in amino acids: CASSQDQSQGNQPPHF. CDR3 nucleotides: TGTGCCAGCAGCCAAGATCAGAGTCAGGGGAATCAGCCCCCGCATTTT.

The chain links TRBV20-1 to TRBJ2-7; 7 positions match TRBD2. The CDR3 extends over 15 amino acids. CDR1 and CDR2 from the germline V gene are DFQATT and SNEGSKA (reference sequence). Trimming cost V 2 bases and J 0 bases; bases outside gene matches: 7. The DNA for the CDR3 is TGCAGTGCTAGACTAGCCGGGGGGAGCTCCTACGAGCAGTACTTC. Protein product: CSARLAGGSSYEQYF.

Many counts were recorded for this clonotype. The chain carries TRBV7-6 and TRBJ1-1; a weak D match, TRBD1 (6 bases). V shed 1 base and J shed 1 base, with 10 bases lying between them. Germline V lookup: CDR1 SGHVS, CDR2 FNYEAQ. The CDR3 consists of 15 residues. Written as DNA, the CDR3 is TGTGCCAGCAGCTTAGAGGCAGGGGCGAACACTGAAGCTTTCTTT. It is translated as CASSLEAGANTEAFF.

V is TRBV6-2 or TRBV6-3 and J is TRBJ2-1; TRBD2 might be the D (6 bases). Trimming removed 10 bases from V and 5 bases from J, with 18 bases in between. Germline V gene sequence: CDR1 MNHEY, CDR2 SVGEGT. The CDR3 is 14 residues long. The CDR3 bases are TGTGCCACCTTGGGACTGGGGGGTAACAATGAGCAGTTCTTC. It specifies CATLGLGGNNEQFF.

This clonotype has more than one count but fewer than ten. J is TRBJ1-1 and V is TRBV12-3 or TRBV12-4; possible D gene TRBD1, 5 bases. The CDR3 sequence is 14 residues long. Trimming took 2 bases from V and 3 from J, leaving 10 bases between them. CDR3 amino acids: CASSLRVGDTEAFF. Written as DNA, the CDR3 is TGTGCCAGCAGTTTACGGGTAGGGGACACTGAAGCTTTCTTT.